These T cell receptor beta chains were read from a single sample in a study of blood T cell repertoires in COVID-19. The assay was immunoSEQ multiplex PCR, and TCRdb's table has in-frame clones only and misses some. The table lists 300,000 or so clones, around 86% of them singletons. The sample consisted of peripheral blood. The origin of the receptors is a man aged 50 to 59 with active or convalescent COVID-19. CDR3s include the opening cysteine and the closing phenylalanine or tryptophan. D genes are given only for firm matches. The listing skips clone size in some rows; elsewhere it reads once, few, many or a size class.

NA,TRBJ1-1,NA,TRBV7-2,TGTGCCAGCAGCTTAGTCGGCGGCATGAACACTGAAGCTTTCTTT,CASSLVGGMNTEAFF
NA,TRBJ1-2,NA,TRBV24-1,TGTGCCACCAGTGACCGTACAGGGTATGGATATGGCTACACCTTC,CATSDRTGYGYGYTF
NA,TRBJ1-1,NA,TRBV18,TGTGCCAGCTCACCTCAGAGGGACACTGAAGCTTTCTTT,CASSPQRDTEAFF
TRBD2,TRBJ2-3,NA,TRBV4-2,TGTGCCAGCAGCTCCCCTAGCGGGAGATCGACAGATACGCAGTATTTT,CASSSPSGRSTDTQYF
NA,TRBJ1-1,NA,TRBV29-1,TGCAGCGTCCTCAGGGGTCTGAACACTGAAGCTTTCTTT,CSVLRGLNTEAFF
NA,TRBJ2-7,NA,TRBV5-1,TGCGCCAGCAGGATACTTACAGGGTCCACCTACGAGCAGTACTTC,CASRILTGSTYEQYF
NA,TRBJ1-5,NA,TRBV19,TGTGCCAGTACTTCAGTAACCAATCAGCCCCAGCATTTT,CASTSVTNQPQHF
TRBD1,TRBJ1-2,NA,TRBV16,TGTGCCAGCAGCCAAGACAGGGTTAATGGCTACACCTTC,CASSQDRVNGYTF
NA,TRBJ2-3,NA,TRBV19,TGTGCCACGGGGACATCAGATACGCAGTATTTT,CATGTSDTQYF
TRBD2,TRBJ2-7,NA,TRBV27,TGTGCCACCCGGTCGGCCGGGACTAGCGGGTTCTACGAGCAGTACTTC,CATRSAGTSGFYEQYF
TRBD1,TRBJ2-3,NA,TRBV18,TGTGCCAGCTCACCACTGTCGACAGGGCGCACAGATACGCAGTATTTT,CASSPLSTGRTDTQYF
NA,TRBJ1-3,NA,TRBV3-1/TRBV3-2,TGTGCCAGCAGTATGCTTGGGGGGATTGGATCTGGAAACACCATATATTTT,CASSMLGGIGSGNTIYF
NA,TRBJ1-2,NA,TRBV25-1,TGTGCCAGCAGTGAATATGAGACAGCCTATGGCTACACCTTC,CASSEYETAYGYTF
TRBD2,TRBJ2-1,NA,TRBV4-3,TGCGCCAGCAGCCCCCAGACTAGCTCGGCCAATGAGCAGTTCTTC,CASSPQTSSANEQFF
NA,TRBJ2-2,NA,TRBV10-3,TGTGCCATCAGCGGGACTGGGAACACCGGGGAGCTGTTTTTT,CAISGTGNTGELFF
NA,TRBJ1-2,NA,TRBV5-4,TGTGCCAGCAGCCCCGACGGGGTGCGGAACTATGGCTACACCTTC,CASSPDGVRNYGYTF
NA,TRBJ2-2,few,TRBV5-4,TGTGCCAGCAGCCGTTACGACAGGTACACCGGGGAGCTGTTTTTT,CASSRYDRYTGELFF
NA,TRBJ1-2,NA,TRBV5-1,TGCGCCAGCAGCCCAGGGGACGGTACCTATGGCTACACCTTC,CASSPGDGTYGYTF
NA,TRBJ1-1,NA,TRBV7-3,TGTGCCAGCAGCTTTGACGGGGACACTGAAGCTTTCTTT,CASSFDGDTEAFF
TRBD1,TRBJ1-2,NA,TRBV7-9,TGTGCCAGCAACACAGGGGTCGAGGACTATGGCTACACCTTC,CASNTGVEDYGYTF
NA,TRBJ1-4,once,TRBV5-5,TGTGCCAGCAGTCGGGCGGGGGAAAAACTGTTTTTT,CASSRAGEKLFF
TRBD1,TRBJ1-2,NA,TRBV6-5,TGTGCCAGCAGCGTTGGACAGGGGGATGGCTACACCTTC,CASSVGQGDGYTF
TRBD1,TRBJ2-7,NA,TRBV23-1,TGCGCCAGCAGTCGCACAGGGGACAGGAATGACGAGCAGTACTTC,CASSRTGDRNDEQYF
TRBD1,TRBJ1-2,NA,TRBV10-2,TGCGCCAGCAGTGACAGTACGGGGACAGCCTATGGCTACACCTTC,CASSDSTGTAYGYTF
TRBD1,TRBJ1-4,NA,TRBV28,TGTGCCAGCAGTCCTCACTCCGGGACAGGGGGAGAAAAACTGTTTTTT,CASSPHSGTGGEKLFF
NA,TRBJ1-4,NA,TRBV28,TGTGCCAGCAGATCCGGGGGATCTAATGAAAAACTGTTTTTT,CASRSGGSNEKLFF
TRBD1,TRBJ2-7,NA,TRBV5-1,TGCGCCAGCAGCGGGACAGGGCCAGGTATAGGCTACGAGCAGTACTTC,CASSGTGPGIGYEQYF
TRBD2,TRBJ2-3,NA,TRBV5-8,TGTGCCAGCAGCCAGCGGGGCTCAACAGATACGCAGTATTTT,CASSQRGSTDTQYF
NA,TRBJ2-1,NA,TRBV19,TGTGCCAGTAGTACCCTAGACAGGCACCACAATGAGCAGTTCTTC,CASSTLDRHHNEQFF
NA,TRBJ1-1,NA,TRBV19,TGTGCCAGTAGTATAGAGGCGGGGAACACTGAAGCTTTCTTT,CASSIEAGNTEAFF
NA,TRBJ1-2,NA,TRBV30,TGTGCCTGGAGTTTCCCCCCGGACATATACTTTAACTATGGCTACACCTTC,CAWSFPPDIYFNYGYTF
NA,TRBJ1-2,once,TRBV29-1,TGCAGCGTTGAAATTTCAGATCCCGATACAGAGAATGGCTACACCTTC,CSVEISDPDTENGYTF
NA,TRBJ1-2,NA,TRBV2,TGTGCCAGCAGAAGGGACTCGGATGGCTACACCTTC,CASRRDSDGYTF
TRBD2,TRBJ2-1,NA,TRBV3-1/TRBV3-2,TGTGCCAGCAGCTCAACCGGGACTAATTGGTACAATGAGCAGTTCTTC,CASSSTGTNWYNEQFF
TRBD2,TRBJ2-1,NA,TRBV11-2,TGTGCCAGCAGCTCACTAGCGGGGGGGCCCAATGAGCAGTTCTTC,CASSSLAGGPNEQFF
NA,TRBJ2-2,once,TRBV9,TGTGCCAGCAGCGTAGGCTCGACTAGGACCGGGGAGCTGTTTTTT,CASSVGSTRTGELFF
TRBD1,TRBJ1-6,NA,TRBV5-3,TGTGCCAGAAGCCCCCCCGGACAGGGCCGCTCCTATAATTCACCCCTCCACTTT,CARSPPGQGRSYNSPLHF
TRBD2,TRBJ2-1,NA,TRBV5-1,TGCGCCAGCAGGGTAGCGGGGGCCAATGAGCAGTTCTTC,CASRVAGANEQFF
TRBD1,TRBJ1-1,NA,TRBV5-5,TGTGCCAGCAGCTTGGCACTACAGGGGACCTATGAAGCTTTCTTT,CASSLALQGTYEAFF
NA,TRBJ1-5,NA,TRBV12-3/TRBV12-4,TGTGCCAGCAGTTTTATCCGTTTAGAACCCCAGCATTTT,CASSFIRLEPQHF
NA,TRBJ2-5,NA,TRBV5-5,TGTGCCAGCAGCACCGCCGGGGGGCTCCTTCAAGAGACCCAGTACTTC,CASSTAGGLLQETQYF
TRBD1,TRBJ2-7,NA,TRBV4-3,TGCGCCAGCAGCCAAGATCTTAAGGAAGGGGGCTACTACGAGCAGTACTTC,CASSQDLKEGGYYEQYF
TRBD2,TRBJ2-1,NA,TRBV7-2,TGTGCCAGCAGCGCGAGCGGGACCCAGACGAATGAGCAGTTCTTC,CASSASGTQTNEQFF
NA,TRBJ1-1,NA,TRBV11-2,TGTGCCAGCAGCTTAGAGGCGCGGCAGACGAACACTGAAGCTTTCTTT,CASSLEARQTNTEAFF
NA,TRBJ2-2,NA,TRBV27,TGTGCCAGCAGTTCACCGGGACACTACACCGGGGAGCTGTTTTTT,CASSSPGHYTGELFF
NA,TRBJ2-5,NA,TRBV6-5,TGTGCCAGCAGTTACGGAGGGAGAGAGACCCAGTACTTC,CASSYGGRETQYF
TRBD1,TRBJ1-5,NA,TRBV5-1,TGCGCCAGCAGCTTGGGGGGACAGTCAAATCAGCCCCAGCATTTT,CASSLGGQSNQPQHF
TRBD2,TRBJ2-2,NA,TRBV27,TGTGCCAGCAGTGTGAGCGGGGGGGGGCGAAACGGGGAGCTGTTTTTT,CASSVSGGGRNGELFF
TRBD1,TRBJ1-5,NA,TRBV9,TGTGCCAGCAGCCAGGGACAGGTCAATCAGCCCCAGCATTTT,CASSQGQVNQPQHF